Shown below are 13 T cell receptor beta chains from a single sample sequenced in a study of cytomegalovirus exposure and HLA in healthy donors. Clones were sequenced by immunoSEQ multiplex PCR, and TCRdb holds only the in-frame ones, with some missing. The table includes about 220,000 clones, just over 90% detected once. Material: PBMCs. The origin of the receptors is a woman aged 18-29 years in good health and CMV-seronegative.

The chain uses TRBV25-1 and TRBJ1-1, with D hard to call. The CDR3 extends over 13 amino acids. The V end was cut by 9 bases, the J end by 1 base, with 12 bases between. Germline CDR1 reads MGHDK; CDR2 reads SYGVNS. CDR3 sequence (DNA): TGTGCCAGTACCCTGACGGGGAACACTGAAGCTTTCTTT. Its translation is CASTLTGNTEAFF.

The CDR3 nucleotides are TGCGCCAGCAGCTTGTCTGGGGGCAACTATGGCTACACCTTC. Amino acid sequence: CASSLSGGNYGYTF. The chain links TRBV5-1 to TRBJ1-2; D is possibly TRBD1 (6 bases). The germline V and J ends were trimmed by 1 base and 2 bases, with 9 bases remaining between them. Germline V gene data show CDR1 as SGHRS and CDR2 as YFSETQ. This CDR3 contains 14 residues. Combining the CDR3 with reference TRBV5-1 and TRBJ1-2 gives the whole variable domain KAGVTQTPRYLIKTRGQQVTLSCSPISGHRSVSWYQQTPGQGLQFLFEYFSETQRNKGNFPGRFSGRQFSNSRSEMNVSTLELGDSALYLCASSLSGGNYGYTFGSGTRLTVV.

The gene calls are TRBV29-1 and TRBJ1-1, with 9 nucleotides matching TRBD1. CDR3 length: 16 amino acids. Losses at the gene ends were 1 base for V and 5 bases for J; bases not matched to a gene: 11. Germline-derived CDR1 and CDR2 are SQVTM and ANQGSEA. The CDR3, as DNA: TGCAGCGTTGAAGGCCCCGGACAGGGGCGGGGGACTGAAGCTTTCTTT. This codes for CSVEGPGQGRGTEAFF.

The V gene is TRBV6-1, the J gene TRBJ2-7; D is undetermined. From germline, CDR1 is MNHNS and CDR2 SASEGT. The CDR3 length is 15 residues. Trimming took off 0 bases at V and 3 bases at J, with 12 bases between the two ends. The CDR3: CASSEALSSVYEQYF. CDR3 DNA sequence: TGTGCCAGCAGTGAAGCGCTTTCTTCGGTCTACGAGCAGTACTTC.

The V call is TRBV27, the J call TRBJ2-1, with 7 bases that match TRBD2. CDR1 and CDR2 (germline): MNHEY, SMNVEV (reference sequence). The CDR3 consists of 16 residues. V dropped 5 bases and J dropped 0; count of bases not matched to a gene: 7. CDR3 protein: CASSPLGGTSYNEQFF. Here the CDR3 DNA reads TGTGCCAGCAGTCCCCTGGGGGGGACCTCCTACAATGAGCAGTTCTTC.

The chain couples TRBV4-2 to TRBJ2-3; 12 bases line up with TRBD2. This CDR3 has 15 residues. The germline gives CDR1 LGHNA, CDR2 YNFKEQ. Trimming took 4 bases from V and 5 from J; bases not matched to a gene: 4. The CDR3: CASSLLAGGGDTQYF. The CDR3 DNA reads TGTGCCAGCAGCCTACTAGCGGGAGGTGGAGATACGCAGTATTTT.

The chain links TRBV10-1 to TRBJ2-3, with 10 bases that match TRBD1. This CDR3 is built from 14 residues. V trimming: 4 bases; J trimming: 4 bases; junction bases outside the gene matches: 2. Germline V gives CDR1 WNHNN, CDR2 SYGVQD (reference sequence). CDR3: CASSVGTGADTQYF. In DNA form, the CDR3 reads TGCGCCAGCAGTGTGGGGACAGGGGCAGATACGCAGTATTTT.

The V call is TRBV10-1, the J call TRBJ2-1, with 8 nucleotides matching TRBD2. The CDR3 runs 15 residues. Trimming cost V 6 bases and J 2 bases; bases outside gene matches: 6. Germline values: CDR1 WNHNN, CDR2 SYGVQD (reference sequence). CDR3 protein: CASSGGGSPYNEQFF. The CDR3 DNA reads as TGCGCCAGCAGCGGCGGGGGGTCTCCCTACAATGAGCAGTTCTTC.

The chain couples TRBV15 to TRBJ1-1, with 8 bases aligning to TRBD1. The V gene's germline CDR1 is LNHNV and CDR2 YYDKDF (reference sequence). V was clipped by 3 bases and J by 11 bases; unmatched bases: 11. This CDR3 region has 14 residues. The CDR3 nucleotides are TGTGCCACCAGCAGCCCAGACAGGGGAATTGGCGCTTTCTTT. Translating it yields CATSSPDRGIGAFF.

The J gene is TRBJ2-2, the V gene TRBV6-6, with a tentative D call TRBD1 (6 bases). Germline V lookup: CDR1 MNHNY, CDR2 SVGAGI (reference sequence). Trimming pared 5 bases from V and 7 bases from J, leaving 17 bases between. The CDR3 extends over 15 amino acids. The CDR3 here is CASSTTGLGSGELFF. The CDR3 region has the DNA TGTGCCAGCAGTACCACAGGGCTAGGAAGCGGGGAGCTGTTTTTT.

The J gene is TRBJ1-1, the V gene TRBV19; 7 bases align to TRBD1. Unmatched junction bases numbered 7, after V lost 4 bases and J lost 5 bases. CDR3 size: 14 residues. Germline CDR1 is LNHDA and CDR2 is SQIVND (reference sequence). The chain's CDR3 is CASSKKTGRTEAFF. Here the CDR3 DNA reads TGTGCCAGTAGTAAAAAGACAGGGAGAACTGAAGCTTTCTTT.

This sequence joins TRBV7-9 and TRBJ1-5; TRBD1 might be the D (6 bases). CDR3 size: 15 residues. CDR1 SEHNR and CDR2 FQNEAQ come from the germline V gene (reference sequence). V lost 3 bases to trimming and J lost 2 bases, with 11 bases between them. This CDR3 reads CASSFQGSRNQPQHF. Here the CDR3 DNA reads TGTGCCAGCAGCTTTCAGGGGTCGCGCAATCAGCCCCAGCATTTT.

V and J are TRBV5-1 and TRBJ1-1; TRBD1 might be the D (6 bases). This CDR3 is 15 amino acids long. Trimming left V 0 bases short and J 5 bases short, with 14 bases between. CDR1 SGHRS and CDR2 YFSETQ come from the germline V gene. CDR3 nucleotides: TGCGCCAGCAGCTTGGTGTCAGGGGCAGGGACTGAAGCTTTCTTT. This translates into CASSLVSGAGTEAFF.